One sample yielded the 5 T cell receptor beta chains listed below, sequenced in a study of spatial heterogeneity in lung cancer. The time point denotes: sample taken at primary tumor resection. Whole RNA, which was extracted from tumor, nontumor lung tissue or frozen PBMC, was sequenced without any cell sorting. TCRdb reanalysed the 5' RACE reads using MiXCR and keeps one entry per CDR3 protein. The table shows about 44,000 distinct CDR3 sequences, with approximately 13% occurring only once. The specimen was PBMCs, collected at surgery. The origin of the receptors is a male donor with early-stage non-small cell lung cancer.

The rearrangement uses TRBV30 and TRBJ1-4; TRBD1 agrees at 11 bases. With 2 bases clipped from V and 2 bases from J, the junction kept 4 bases outside the gene matches. The CDR3 contains 16 residues. CDR1 and CDR2 from the germline V gene are GTSNPN and SVGIG (reference sequence). CDR3 coding DNA: TGTGCCTGGAGTTGGACAGGGGGCGCGACTAATGAAAAACTGTTTTTT. This translates into CAWSWTGGATNEKLFF.

The genes are TRBV10-2 and TRBJ2-1, with 12 bases identical to TRBD1. CDR1 and CDR2 (germline): WSHSY, SAAADI. Germline trimming cut 3 bases from V and 10 bases from J; bases unmatched to any gene: 7. This CDR3 region has 15 residues. This CDR3 reads CASSDPGTGGREQFF. CDR3 bases: TGCGCCAGCAGTGACCCCGGGACAGGGGGCCGGGAGCAGTTCTTC.

This rearrangement joins TRBV11-3 to TRBJ2-5, with 7 bases that match TRBD1. The germline V gene has CDR1 SGHNT and CDR2 YENEEA. V gave up 3 bases and J gave up 5 bases; unmatched junction bases: 3. This CDR3 has 13 amino acids. CDR3 in amino acids: CASSFTGEETQYF. The CDR3 nucleotides are TGTGCCAGCAGCTTCACAGGGGAGGAGACCCAGTACTTC. The full variable domain, its missing parts supplied by reference TRBV11-3 and TRBJ2-5, is EAGVVQSPRYKIIEKKQPVAFWCNPISGHNTLYWYLQNLGQGPELLIRYENEEAVDDSQLPKDRFSAERLKGVDSTLKIQPAELGDSAVYLCASSFTGEETQYFGPGTRLLVL.

This clonotype has only a few counts. The chain couples TRBV5-1 to TRBJ2-5; D possibly corresponds to TRBD2 (6 bases). Germline CDR1 SGHRS, CDR2 YFSETQ. The CDR3 contains 14 residues. V was cut by 1 base and J by 4 bases, with 11 bases left in between. CDR3: CASSLSPSAETQYF. CDR3 in DNA: TGCGCCAGCAGCTTGTCTCCTAGCGCAGAGACCCAGTACTTC.

This clonotype was recorded at least ten times. The genes are TRBV9 and TRBJ2-5; D unresolved. Germline CDR1 is SGDLS and CDR2 is YYNGEE. The CDR3 runs 13 residues. V was shortened by 0 bases and J by 3 bases, with 6 bases between the two germline ends. CDR3 protein: CASSVGGEETQYF. The CDR3 bases are TGTGCCAGCAGCGTAGGCGGAGAAGAGACCCAGTACTTC.